These 19 T cell receptor beta chains share one sample of origin, sequenced in a study of blood T cell repertoires in COVID-19. Assay: immunoSEQ multiplex PCR; the TCRdb copy retains only in-frame clones and omits some. The repertoire includes fewer than 200,000 clones, just under 80% of them detected once, and roughly 6.8% sits in the top ten. The sample consisted of peripheral blood. Receptors originate from an older man with active or convalescent COVID-19.

The rearrangement joins TRBV6-5 to TRBJ2-7; 7 positions agree with TRBD2. The CDR3 totals 16 residues. The ends lost 3 bases at V and 2 bases at J; junction bases unmatched: 10. Germline lookup yields CDR1 MNHEY and CDR2 SVGAGI. Here the CDR3 reads CASSYQPGAGAYEQYF. The CDR3 DNA is TGTGCCAGCAGTTATCAGCCGGGTGCGGGGGCCTACGAGCAGTACTTC.

This clone has a handful of counts. V usage is TRBV2 and J usage is TRBJ2-1; a possible D gene is TRBD1 (6 bases). This CDR3 region has 14 residues. CDR1 is SNHLY and CDR2 is FYNNEI in the germline V gene. Trimming removed 5 bases from V and 8 bases from J, with 16 bases in between. The CDR3 region is CASSPPTGIYEQFF. The CDR3 DNA reads as TGTGCCAGCAGTCCACCTACAGGGATCTATGAGCAGTTCTTC.

This clone has a handful of counts. CDR3: CASSKPPGGYTF. The CDR3 DNA sequence: TGTGCCAGCAGCAAACCTCCGGGGGGCTACACCTTC. V is TRBV21-1 and J is TRBJ1-2. TRBV21-1 is listed as a pseudogene. This CDR3 contains 12 residues.

This chain joins TRBV6-2 or TRBV6-3 and TRBJ2-7; 9 bases fit TRBD2. Germline lookup yields CDR1 MNHEY and CDR2 SVGEGT. The CDR3 has 14 residues. V was clipped by 2 bases and J by 4 bases; unmatched bases: 3. The CDR3 DNA sequence: TGTGCCAGCAGTTACGGCGGGGGGGGTTACGAGCAGTACTTC. This gives the protein CASSYGGGGYEQYF.

The rearrangement links TRBV29-1 to TRBJ1-4, with 7 positions matching TRBD1. Germline CDR1 is SQVTM and CDR2 is ANQGSEA. CDR3 size: 16 residues. V shed 4 bases and J 5 bases; nucleotides not matched to a gene: 13. CDR3 protein: CSVGANTGTANEKLFF. CDR3 coding DNA: TGCAGCGTTGGGGCTAACACCGGGACAGCGAATGAAAAACTGTTTTTT.

The V call is TRBV30, the J call TRBJ2-1; D uncertain. The CDR3 length is 13 residues. V was shortened by 3 bases and J by 2 bases, with 8 bases between the two germline ends. Germline lookup yields CDR1 GTSNPN and CDR2 SVGIG (reference sequence). The CDR3 bases are TGTGCCTGGAGGTCTAACCCCTACAATGAGCAGTTCTTC. Translated: CAWRSNPYNEQFF.

This chain connects TRBV19 to TRBJ2-2; no definite D call. The V gene lost 3 bases and the J gene lost 3 bases, with 11 bases spanning the gap. CDR1 is LNHDA, CDR2 SQIVND, per germline (reference sequence). The CDR3 contains 15 residues. CDR3 region: CASSMSQAYTGELFF. For the CDR3, the DNA is TGTGCCAGTAGTATGAGTCAGGCCTACACCGGGGAGCTGTTTTTT.

The rearrangement links TRBV3-1 (or the pseudogene TRBV3-2) to TRBJ1-6; 9 bases agree with TRBD1. The V segment lost 4 bases and the J segment 9 bases; nucleotides outside the gene matches: 7. CDR1 is LGHDT and CDR2 is YNNKEL in the germline V gene (reference sequence). CDR3 length: 15 residues. The DNA of the CDR3 is TGTGCCAGCAGCCGGGACAGGGAATTGGGTTCACCCCTCCACTTT. It specifies CASSRDRELGSPLHF.

This clone was detected only once. V and J are TRBV6-1 and TRBJ1-3; D is unclear. Germline CDR1 reads MNHNS; CDR2 reads SASEGT. Between the trimmed V and J ends, which lost 4 bases and 2 bases, there was a span of 15 bases. This CDR3 region has 16 residues. CDR3 in amino acids: CASSAGLAAAGNTIYF. The CDR3 DNA sequence: TGTGCCAGCAGTGCAGGACTGGCCGCAGCTGGAAACACCATATATTTT.

The DNA of the CDR3 is TGTGCCAGCAGCAAATACGGTTTGGGATGGACTAGCGGGATGGGATTGTTCAACAATGAGCAGTTCTTC. Its translation: CASSKYGLGWTSGMGLFNNEQFF. The chain has TRBV21-1 and TRBJ2-1; TRBD2, as called in the table, went unchecked against the DNA. TRBV21-1 is assigned pseudogene status. The CDR3 consists of 23 residues.

To note about this clone: The sample carries other DNA sequences with the same CDR3. The chain links TRBV24-1 to TRBJ2-2; TRBD2 is a possible D gene (6 bases). Germline assignment: CDR1 KGHDR and CDR2 SFDVKD. The CDR3 covers 12 residues. V shed 10 bases and J shed 1 base, with 6 bases lying between them. The CDR3 sequence is CATGGNTGELFF. The CDR3 DNA reads TGTGCCACGGGGGGGAACACCGGGGAGCTGTTTTTT.

The rearrangement links TRBV7-8 to TRBJ1-3; D possibly corresponds to TRBD1 (6 bases). Trimming pared 1 base from V and 2 bases from J, leaving 15 bases between. The CDR3 length is 17 residues. Germline V gene sequence: CDR1 SGHVS, CDR2 FQNEAQ. This CDR3 reads CASSLVVGQNTGNTIYF. CDR3 nucleotide sequence: TGTGCCAGCAGCTTAGTAGTAGGACAGAACACTGGAAACACCATATATTTT.

This chain uses TRBV27 with TRBJ2-7, with D uncertain. The CDR3 is made up of 14 amino acids. Trimming left V 5 bases short and J 2 bases short, with 13 bases between. Germline V gives CDR1 MNHEY, CDR2 SMNVEV (reference sequence). The CDR3 loop reads CASSAPGYPYEQYF. CDR3 DNA: TGTGCCAGCAGTGCCCCCGGGTACCCCTACGAGCAGTACTTC.

V and J are TRBV28 and TRBJ1-5; 10 bases are a match to TRBD1. Looked up from germline, CDR1 is MDHEN and CDR2 is SYDVKM. The J segment lost 7 bases and the V segment lost 8 bases, leaving 11 bases of the junction unmatched. The CDR3 loop spans 15 amino acids. The CDR3: CASLSFGDRGQPQHF. The DNA of the CDR3 is TGTGCCAGCCTCAGTTTCGGGGACAGGGGACAGCCCCAGCATTTT. The variable domain in full, completed from reference TRBV28 and TRBJ1-5, reads DVKVTQSSRYLVKRTGEKVFLECVQDMDHENMFWYRQDPGLGLRLIYFSYDVKMKEKGDIPEGYSVSREKKERFSLILESASTNQTSMYLCASLSFGDRGQPQHFGDGTRLSIL.

The V and J genes are TRBV6-5 and TRBJ2-3; possible D gene TRBD2, 5 bases. The CDR3 loop spans 15 amino acids. The V and J ends lost 5 bases and 2 bases respectively, with 14 bases between them. Germline V CDR1 and CDR2: MNHEY, SVGAGI. The CDR3 DNA is TGTGCCAGCAGTCCCCGGGGAACAAACACAGATACGCAGTATTTT. It specifies CASSPRGTNTDTQYF.

The chain links TRBV7-9 to TRBJ2-7, with 12 positions matching TRBD1. The V gene end was trimmed by 4 bases and the J gene end by 4 bases; junction bases not matched to a gene: 8. Germline V CDR1 and CDR2: SEHNR, FQNEAQ (reference sequence). The CDR3 extends over 16 amino acids. In DNA, the CDR3 is TGTGCCAGCAGCTCCCGGGACAGGGGGCGCGGGTACGAGCAGTACTTC. Its translation: CASSSRDRGRGYEQYF.

The V call is TRBV6-9, the J call TRBJ1-4, with D unclear. The CDR3 runs to 13 residues. V was trimmed by 4 bases and J by 4 bases, leaving 7 bases between them. Per the germline V gene, CDR1 is MNHGY and CDR2 is SVAAGI. The CDR3 protein is CASSSRFNEKLFF. DNA of the CDR3: TGTGCCAGCAGTTCACGGTTTAATGAAAAACTGTTTTTT.

This clone has a single count. This chain joins TRBV6-5 and TRBJ2-3, with 9 bases identical to TRBD1. V trimming: 6 bases; J trimming: 6 bases; junction bases outside the gene matches: 4. Per the germline V gene, CDR1 is MNHEY and CDR2 is SVGAGI. The CDR3 runs to 13 residues. The DNA of the CDR3 is TGTGCCAGCAGCCCGACAGGGGGTGATACGCAGTATTTT. Translation: CASSPTGGDTQYF.

This rearrangement joins TRBV3-1 (or the pseudogene TRBV3-2) to TRBJ2-5; 7 bases agree with TRBD1. After removal of 4 bases from V and 5 bases from J, the junction contained 10 bases not matched to a gene. This CDR3 is 15 amino acids long. The V gene's germline CDR1 is LGHDT and CDR2 YNNKEL (reference sequence). The CDR3 region has the DNA TGTGCCAGCAGCCCACCCGGGACAGCAGGGGAGACCCAGTACTTC. It codes for CASSPPGTAGETQYF.